The source of this T cell receptor (beta chain) is a study of blood T cell repertoires in COVID-19. Overall study: Donors in the United States, Italy and Spain gave samples during acute or convalescent COVID-19.

Original data processing: Quantification of nucleated cells was approximated via reference gene primer amplification. Clones were read by immunoSEQ multiplex PCR, and TCRdb kept only the in-frame ones, dropping some. V, J and clone size are taken as reported in that table, and D and trimming were inferred from the DNA itself. The table has about 75,000 clones, more than 80% seen once; the top ten hold 6.9%. This clonotype originated in a human donor in a cohort sampled during active COVID-19. The material sequenced was peripheral blood.

The chain's CDR3 is CASSTQRGGYNEQFF. CDR3 coding DNA: TGTGCCAGCAGCACTCAGCGGGGGGGCTACAATGAGCAGTTCTTC. The rearrangement links TRBV11-2 to TRBJ2-1; 10 bases fit TRBD2. The CDR3 contains 15 residues. Germline lookup yields CDR1 SGHAT and CDR2 FQNNGV. Unmatched junction bases numbered 4, after V lost 5 bases and J lost 3 bases. Full variable domain (missing parts from reference TRBV11-2 and TRBJ2-1): EAGVAQSPRYKIIEKRQSVAFWCNPISGHATLYWYQQILGQGPKLLIQFQNNGVVDDSQLPKDRFSAERLKGVDSTLKIQPAKLEDSAVYLCASSTQRGGYNEQFFGPGTRLTVL.